The present T cell receptor (beta chain) was sequenced within a study of blood T cell repertoires in COVID-19. On this clone: At one end, the junction sequence differs from germline, possibly due to a read error.

TCRdb's table, derived via immunoSEQ multiplex PCR, lists solely in-frame clones and lacks some. The sample has approximately 150,000 clones; roughly 83% are singletons. The clonotype originates from a woman aged 80 or older with acute or convalescent COVID-19. The source material was peripheral blood.

CDR3 region: CASREDFTSYEQYF. The DNA of the CDR3 is TGTGCCAGCAGGGAAGACTTTACTTCCTACGAGCAGTACTTC. The chain uses TRBV6-1 and TRBJ2-7; D call uncertain. Germline CDR1 MNHNS, CDR2 SASEGT. CDR3 length: 14 residues.